This note documents a single T cell receptor (beta chain) sequence. Profiling relied on immunoSEQ multiplex PCR, and the TCRdb table lists in-frame clones only, not all of them. The repertoire holds around 300,000 clones, with approximately 85% as singletons. These data are taken from a study of blood T cell repertoires in COVID-19. The sequence was collected from a woman between 65 and 79 years old with acute or convalescent COVID-19. The specimen sequenced was peripheral blood.

The chain's CDR3 is CASHTGQGAFF. Written as DNA, the CDR3 is TGTGCCAGCCACACGGGACAGGGAGCTTTCTTT. The chain is built from TRBV6-5 and TRBJ1-1; 9 bases map to TRBD1. This CDR3 contains 11 residues. The V and J ends lost 8 bases and 10 bases, in that order; junction bases with no gene match: 5. Germline V gene lookup returns CDR1 MNHEY and CDR2 SVGAGI.